This TCR beta chain is from a study of blood T cells in healthy people across ages. Each sample yielded at least 6 million isolated PBMCs. As to this clonotype: Antigen unknown.

The CDR3 extends over 14 amino acids. Trimming shortened V by 2 bases and J by 5 bases, and 15 bases separated the two germline ends. Germline V gene data show CDR1 as DFQATT and CDR2 as SNEGSKA (reference sequence). Alongside a J-beta primer mix, a sample-barcoded 5' primer served in a second PCR lasting roughly 7 to 11 cycles. One entry per CDR3 protein results from TCRdb running MiXCR on the 5' RACE reads. The sample includes fewer than 900,000 distinct CDR3 sequences, more than 40% seen only once; the top ten take around 20%. Study conclusions and caveats: Diversity was higher, and naive CD4+ cells more numerous, in long-lived donors than in aged donors. Donor CMV status, an unknown factor, possibly confounded changes in expanded clonotypes.

This TCR derives from a woman between 55 and 75 years old in good health. The V call is TRBV20-1, the J call TRBJ1-2; no definite D call. The sequenced sample consisted of blood. CDR3 protein: CSARPSSGEYGYTF. The CDR3 coding sequence is TGCAGTGCTAGACCCTCGTCTGGGGAGTATGGCTACACCTTC.